The 24 T cell receptor beta chains below were found in one sample sequenced in a study of regulatory T cells in long-lasting Graves disease (dated by TCRdb to about 2021). This specimen's time point label, interpreted: newly diagnosed GD, antithyroid drugs for less than 3 months. For both TCR sequencing and RNA sequencing, RNA was extracted from PBMCs in TRIzol. Library method: multiplex PCR. Sequenced using an Illumina HiSeq 4000. CDR3 regions were amplified by Arm-PCR with iRepertoire HTBI primers to construct TCR beta libraries. In-frame beta chains were kept once TCRdb had trimmed the public reads at Q25 with fastp and called clones with MiXCR. Each CDR3 protein gets just one entry, which takes the most common genes and DNA from the rows behind it. The sample has over 400,000 distinct CDR3 sequences on record, 12% to 15% of them singletons. Over 15% of the sample comes from the top ten. The data were also submitted as part of a second study, on T cells in Graves' hyperthyroidism and ophthalmopathy.

The sample was peripheral blood mononuclear cells (PBMCs), taken at new diagnosis, from a patient treated with antithyroid drugs. Every receptor here comes from a woman between 50 and 59 years old with Graves disease. Donor details come from another sample of the same person, matched by shared clones.

The rearrangement uses TRBV19 and TRBJ2-3, with TRBD1 identical over 9 bases. The CDR3 length is 15 residues. In germline, CDR1 is LNHDA, CDR2 SQIVND (reference sequence). J lost 4 bases, V lost 6 bases, and 8 bases had no gene match. For the CDR3, the DNA is TGTGCCAGTAGCCTGGACAGGGGTGGCGCAGATACGCAGTATTTT. This sequence encodes CASSLDRGGADTQYF.

The chain combines TRBV19 with TRBJ2-2; TRBD1 matches 8 bases. This CDR3 comprises 14 residues. The V gene's germline CDR1 is LNHDA and CDR2 SQIVND (reference sequence). Trimming removed 7 bases from V and 4 bases from J; junction bases left unmatched: 5. CDR3 in amino acids: CASTLRGLTGELFF. The CDR3 nucleotides are TGTGCCAGTACCCTCAGGGGGCTCACCGGGGAGCTGTTTTTT.

The chain recombines TRBV6-1 with TRBJ1-2, with no clear D. V was trimmed by 7 bases and J by 3 bases, leaving 15 bases between them. The germline V gene has CDR1 MNHNS and CDR2 SASEGT. CDR3 length: 14 residues. The CDR3 here is CASNDGQDYYGYTF. CDR3 sequence (DNA): TGTGCCAGCAACGATGGGCAGGACTACTATGGCTACACCTTC.

This clonotype has at least ten counts. The CDR3 nucleotides read TGTGCCAGCAGATCAGACTGGGAGCGGGGAGCCTACGAGCAGTACTTC. Protein: CASRSDWERGAYEQYF. V is TRBV7-9 and J is TRBJ2-7; 7 nucleotides align to TRBD2. The CDR3 covers 16 residues. After removal of 6 bases from V and 2 bases from J, the junction contained 13 bases not matched to a gene. Germline CDR1 is SEHNR and CDR2 is FQNEAQ (reference sequence).

This clonotype has at least ten counts. The chain links TRBV14 to TRBJ2-7; 14 nucleotides align to TRBD2. With V trimmed by 4 bases and J by 4 bases, 6 bases remained unmatched. The V gene's germline CDR1 is SGHDN and CDR2 FVKESK. The CDR3 runs 16 residues. CDR3: CASSPWGLAGVYEQYF. The CDR3 DNA reads as TGTGCCAGCAGCCCCTGGGGACTAGCGGGAGTTTACGAGCAGTACTTC.

At least ten counts were recorded for this clonotype. J is TRBJ2-7 and V is TRBV2; D not resolved. Trimming took off 7 bases at V and 6 bases at J, with 19 bases between the two ends. This CDR3 has 14 residues. Germline values: CDR1 SNHLY, CDR2 FYNNEI. The CDR3: CASKRNQVTGEQYF. CDR3 sequence (DNA): TGTGCCAGCAAACGGAACCAAGTCACTGGCGAGCAGTACTTC.

In regard to this clonotype: A much larger clone sits a single nucleotide away, making a read error possible. V usage is TRBV28 and J usage is TRBJ1-5, with a possible D match to TRBD1 (6 bases). The ends were cut back, 4 bases at V and 4 bases at J, with 14 bases in the middle. CDR3 size: 15 residues. Germline CDR1 and CDR2: MDHEN and SYDVKM. This chain's CDR3 is CASSSPGHLNQPQHF. In nucleotides, the CDR3 is TGTGCCAGCAGTTCACCGGGACACCTAAATCAGCCCCAGCATTTT.

This clonotype appeared a few times. J is TRBJ2-2 and V is TRBV6-1; TRBD2 agrees at 7 bases. V shed 5 bases and J 0 bases; nucleotides not matched to a gene: 6. Looked up from germline, CDR1 is MNHNS and CDR2 is SASEGT. CDR3 length: 16 residues. The DNA of the CDR3 is TGTGCCAGCAGTCCTCCGGGACTAACGAACACCGGGGAGCTGTTTTTT. Residues: CASSPPGLTNTGELFF.

This clonotype was found a few times. V usage is TRBV20-1 and J usage is TRBJ2-1; 14 bases agree with TRBD2. The CDR3 is 18 amino acids. In germline, CDR1 is DFQATT, CDR2 SNEGSKA (reference sequence). V shed 0 bases, J shed 4 bases, and the junction held 8 bases outside the gene matches. This chain's CDR3 is CSARDRTSGRLKYNEQFF. The CDR3 DNA is TGCAGTGCTAGAGATCGGACTAGCGGGAGGCTAAAGTACAATGAGCAGTTCTTC.

This clonotype was detected many times. V and J are TRBV7-9 and TRBJ2-3; D unclear. The germline gives CDR1 SEHNR, CDR2 FQNEAQ (reference sequence). The CDR3 consists of 16 residues. The V and J ends lost 5 bases and 1 base respectively, with 16 bases between them. The CDR3 DNA is TGTGCCAGCAGCGCTCCCGAAGCTGTGGGCACAGATACGCAGTATTTT. Its translation is CASSAPEAVGTDTQYF.

This clonotype showed up many times. This chain uses TRBV12-3 or TRBV12-4 with TRBJ2-1; 12 positions agree with TRBD2. Trimming removed 6 bases from V and 6 bases from J; junction bases left unmatched: 12. The CDR3 is 17 amino acids. The CDR3 reads CASSQPPTSGRFNEQFF. The CDR3 DNA reads TGTGCCAGCAGCCAACCGCCCACTAGCGGGAGGTTCAATGAGCAGTTCTTC.

A few counts support this clonotype. The J gene is TRBJ2-6, the V gene TRBV27, with D possibly TRBD2 on 5 matching bases. V lost 4 bases to trimming and J lost 1 base, with 11 bases between them. The CDR3 spans 16 residues. Germline CDR1 reads MNHEY; CDR2 reads SMNVEV (reference sequence). The CDR3 sequence is CASSSKEESGANVLTF. In DNA form, the CDR3 reads TGTGCCAGCAGTTCAAAGGAGGAGTCTGGGGCCAACGTCCTGACTTTC.

This clonotype was recorded once. The chain uses TRBV5-1 and TRBJ1-5, with 9 bases aligning to TRBD1. The CDR3 has 16 residues. V dropped 6 bases and J dropped 7; count of bases not matched to a gene: 14. Germline CDR1 is SGHRS and CDR2 is YFSETQ. CDR3 DNA: TGCGCCAGCACTTACAGGGGGCTGTTAGCAAAGCAGCCCCAGCATTTT. It specifies CASTYRGLLAKQPQHF.

This clonotype appeared many times. The V gene is TRBV12-3 or TRBV12-4, the J gene TRBJ2-1; 8 bases line up with TRBD1. V shed 6 bases and J 4 bases; nucleotides not matched to a gene: 5. This CDR3 contains 14 residues. This chain's CDR3 is CASSNRDRYNEQFF. The CDR3 DNA reads as TGTGCCAGCAGCAACCGGGACAGGTACAATGAGCAGTTCTTC.

There are many counts of this clonotype. The gene calls are TRBV12-3 or TRBV12-4 and TRBJ2-7, with a weak D call TRBD1 (6 bases). The CDR3 totals 14 residues. Trimming took off 4 bases at V and 4 bases at J, with 14 bases between the two ends. In DNA form, the CDR3 reads TGTGCCAGCAGTTCTAGACTGGACAGATACGAGCAGTACTTC. It codes for CASSSRLDRYEQYF.

This clonotype was counted many times. The chain uses TRBV28 and TRBJ2-1; 12 bases agree with TRBD2. Germline lookup yields CDR1 MDHEN and CDR2 SYDVKM. CDR3 length equals 18 residues. J lost 8 bases, V lost 8 bases, and 19 bases had no gene match. The DNA for the CDR3 is TGTGCCAGCGTGGGAGGGGGGGGGAGACTAGCGGGAGTCCATGAGCAGTTCTTC. Amino acid sequence: CASVGGGGRLAGVHEQFF.

This clonotype was recorded at least ten times. V is TRBV6-1 and J is TRBJ2-5; maybe TRBD1 (6 bases). The CDR3 consists of 15 residues. Per germline, CDR1 MNHNS and CDR2 SASEGT. Trimming stripped 4 bases from V and 2 bases from J, with 14 bases between. The CDR3 DNA sequence: TGTGCCAGCAGTGGACAGGTCGTTGGACAAGAGACCCAGTACTTC. It encodes CASSGQVVGQETQYF.

This clonotype occurred a few times. The chain joins TRBV5-1 to TRBJ1-5; D remains unclear. The CDR3 is 14 amino acids. The germline V and J ends were trimmed by 4 bases and 5 bases, with 13 bases remaining between them. Germline loops: CDR1 SGHRS, CDR2 YFSETQ. This CDR3 reads CASSPRGTDQPQHF. The CDR3 DNA sequence: TGCGCCAGCAGCCCCCGGGGTACCGATCAGCCCCAGCATTTT.

The table lists this clonotype with many counts. The CDR3 DNA reads as TGTGCCAGCAGCCCGCCGGACAGGGGGGACTACAATGAGCAGTTCTTC. It codes for CASSPPDRGDYNEQFF. The V and J genes are TRBV3-1 and TRBJ2-1, with 10 bases aligning to TRBD1. Trimming took 4 bases from V and 3 from J; bases not matched to a gene: 6. The length of the CDR3 is 16 residues. From germline, CDR1 is LGHDT and CDR2 YNNKEL (reference sequence).

The CDR3 protein is CASSQDPPGGGEKLFF. The CDR3 DNA follows: TGTGCCAGCAGCCAAGATCCGCCCGGGGGTGGTGAAAAACTGTTTTTT. The chain has TRBV4-2 and TRBJ1-4, with D tentatively TRBD1 (5 bases). Trimming took 0 bases from V and 7 from J, leaving 15 bases between them. Looked up from germline, CDR1 is LGHNA and CDR2 is YNFKEQ. This CDR3 is built from 16 residues.

This chain joins TRBV19 and TRBJ2-1; 9 bases match TRBD2. J lost 6 bases, V lost 3 bases, and 3 bases had no gene match. This CDR3 comprises 14 residues. Per the germline V gene, CDR1 is LNHDA and CDR2 is SQIVND (reference sequence). CDR3 coding DNA: TGTGCCAGTAGTATCGGACTAGCGCCCAATGAGCAGTTCTTC. Translation: CASSIGLAPNEQFF.

The table lists this clonotype with many counts. J is TRBJ2-1 and V is TRBV6-1; 8 nucleotides agree with TRBD2. V dropped 8 bases and J dropped 5; count of bases not matched to a gene: 11. This CDR3 comprises 15 residues. Germline V gene data show CDR1 as MNHNS and CDR2 as SASEGT. The CDR3 DNA reads as TGTGCCAGCTCCGAGGGGCTAGCGGGCGACAATGAGCAGTTCTTC. This translates into CASSEGLAGDNEQFF.

This chain connects TRBV20-1 to TRBJ2-3; D is perhaps TRBD1 or TRBD2 (6 bases each). CDR1 and CDR2 (germline): DFQATT, SNEGSKA (reference sequence). Trimming removed 0 bases from V and 0 bases from J, with 16 bases in between. This CDR3 has 17 amino acids. The CDR3 DNA follows: TGCAGTGCTAGAGACGACCGCAGGGGAGGTAGCACAGATACGCAGTATTTT. This sequence encodes CSARDDRRGGSTDTQYF.

The sample holds a few counts of this clonotype. The chain is built from TRBV5-1 and TRBJ1-4; perhaps TRBD1 as D (6 bases). Germline values: CDR1 SGHRS, CDR2 YFSETQ. This CDR3 has 15 amino acids. Trimming removed 1 base from V and 7 bases from J, with 14 bases in between. DNA of the CDR3: TGCGCCAGCAGCTTGACAGGGATGTCTGGTGAAAAACTGTTTTTT. Translation gives CASSLTGMSGEKLFF.